Listed below are T cell receptor beta chains from one sample, sequenced in a study of control samples from healthy donors and cancer patients. TCRdb's copy holds only in-frame clones and misses some; the assay was immunoSEQ multiplex PCR. The sample contains some 130,000 clones, about nine tenths of which appear only once. The sample consisted of blood. The receptors here all came from a middle-aged man in good health. CDR3s include the opening cysteine and the closing phenylalanine or tryptophan. D genes are given only for firm matches. Part of the rows lack a size; the others show once, few, many or a class for expanded clones.

TGTGCCAGCAGCCTACAGCTCACCGGGGAGCTGTTTTTT	CASSLQLTGELFF	.	.	13	TRBV3-1/TRBV3-2	TRBJ2-2
TGCGCCAGCAGCTTCGGTGACACTGAAGCTTTCTTT	CASSFGDTEAFF	.	.	12	TRBV5-1	TRBJ1-1
TGTGCCAGCAATACAGCGGGGGGGATAAATGAGCAGTTCTTC	CASNTAGGINEQFF	TRBD2	.	14	TRBV2	TRBJ2-1
TGTGCCAGCAGCCAAGTAGACCTACCCGCCTACGAGCAGTACTTC	CASSQVDLPAYEQYF	.	.	15	TRBV14	TRBJ2-7
TGTGCCAGCAGCTGGGACGGTTCCTACGAGCAGTACTTC	CASSWDGSYEQYF	.	.	13	TRBV6-5	TRBJ2-7
TGTGCCAGTAGTCCCTGGGACAGGGTCAATTCACCCCTCCACTTT	CASSPWDRVNSPLHF	TRBD1	.	15	TRBV19	TRBJ1-6
TGTGCCAGCAGTGGAAGAGGGACCTCCGGGGAGCTGTTTTTT	CASSGRGTSGELFF	.	.	14	TRBV2	TRBJ2-2
TGTGCCAGCAGGGAGACAGGGTACGAGCAGTACTTC	CASRETGYEQYF	TRBD1	once	12	TRBV2	TRBJ2-7
TGTGCCAGCAGCATCCCGCAAATAGCCCCGAAACCAATACTAGAGACCCAGTACTTC	CASSIPQIAPKPILETQYF	.	.	19	TRBV21-1	TRBJ2-5
TGTGCCAGCAGCCAGAGCGGGGGGGCCAGGGGTGAGCAGTTCTTC	CASSQSGGARGEQFF	TRBD2	.	15	TRBV3-1/TRBV3-2	TRBJ2-1
TGTGCCAGCAGTTTCGGGACCAACACCGGGGAGCTGTTTTTT	CASSFGTNTGELFF	.	.	14	TRBV6-6	TRBJ2-2
TGCGCCAGCAGCTTGGTAGGGACAGAGGCTGGAAACACCATATATTTT	CASSLVGTEAGNTIYF	TRBD1	once	16	TRBV5-1	TRBJ1-3
TGTGCCAGCAGCGTAGCCCCTAACACTGAAGCTTTCTTT	CASSVAPNTEAFF	.	.	13	TRBV9	TRBJ1-1